This entry concerns a single T cell receptor beta chain. Each participant's cohort was designated according to participant-reported clinical history. V lost 8 bases, J lost 0 bases, and 14 bases lay in between. The CDR3 consists of 15 residues. CDR1 is MNHEY, CDR2 SVGAGI, per germline. Per the study methods: Reference gene primers were amplified, and this amplification served to estimate nucleated cell counts. This table comes from immunoSEQ multiplex PCR, and its TCRdb copy is limited to in-frame clones, with some not included. V and J calls plus clone size are reproduced from that table; the DNA served to infer D and trimming. The sample consists of fewer than 350,000 clones, 85% of them appearing once. This specimen belongs to a study of blood T cell repertoires in COVID-19. Study information: Sample material is recorded as cDNA or gDNA derived from T cells, B-cell-depleted T cells, or PBMCs.

The sequenced material came from PBMCs or T cells enriched from blood (not recorded which). The TCR was taken from a woman in her fifties or sixties who had recovered from COVID-19. The chain is built from TRBV6-5 and TRBJ1-3, with D possibly TRBD1 on 6 matching bases. The CDR3 here is CASGPTGYSGNTIYF. The CDR3 nucleotides are TGTGCCAGCGGGCCGACAGGTTACTCTGGAAACACCATATATTTT.